This TCR beta chain appears in the sequencing data of a study of cytomegalovirus exposure and HLA in healthy donors. Study conclusions and caveats: The CMV antigen specificity of a few CMV-associated chains was confirmed through in vitro analysis. Beyond CMV serostatus, there was no information to go on about immune exposure.

A note on this clone: Its antigen is not known.

The PCR made use of 60 Vbeta and 13 Jbeta primers. The table came from immunoSEQ multiplex PCR; TCRdb's copy has only in-frame clones and leaves some out. The sample consists of 140,000 or so clones, 75% to 90% of them appearing once. The sample comprised PBMCs. The TCR comes from a female donor in good health and CMV-seronegative.

CDR3 in DNA: TGTGCCAGCAGCTTAGATCCACAGGGTGAAGCTTTCTTT. Residues: CASSLDPQGEAFF. The chain carries TRBV11-2 and TRBJ1-1, with a tentative D call TRBD1 (6 bases). V was cut by 0 bases and J by 7 bases, with 9 bases left in between. The V gene's germline CDR1 is SGHAT and CDR2 FQNNGV. The CDR3 sequence is 13 residues long.